Below are 25 T cell receptor beta chains sequenced from a single sample in a study of blood T cell repertoires in COVID-19. Some clones are missing from TCRdb's copy, which holds only in-frame ones; the method was immunoSEQ multiplex PCR. The data contain about 200,000 clones, 87% of them singletons. The sequenced sample was peripheral blood. The receptors were sampled from a man aged 55-75 years with active or convalescent COVID-19.

V gene TRBV14 combines with J gene TRBJ1-2; D perhaps matches TRBD1 (6 bases). CDR3 length: 16 residues. Germline V lookup: CDR1 SGHDN, CDR2 FVKESK. Trimming cost V 4 bases and J 4 bases, with 19 bases left between them. CDR3 bases: TGTGCCAGCAGCCTAGCAGGACAGCGAGATCCCTATGGCTACACCTTC. Its translation: CASSLAGQRDPYGYTF. The complete variable domain, with remaining parts taken from reference TRBV14 and TRBJ1-2, reads EAGVTQFPSHSVIEKGQTVTLRCDPISGHDNLYWYRRVMGKEIKFLLHFVKESKQDESGMPNNRFLAERTGGTYSTLKVQPAELEDSGVYFCASSLAGQRDPYGYTFGSGTRLTVV.

CDR3 nucleotides: TGTGCCAGCAGACCGACAGGGACCACCGGGGAGCTGTTTTTT. Protein product: CASRPTGTTGELFF. J is TRBJ2-2 and V is TRBV5-4; TRBD1 matches 7 bases. The CDR3 extends over 14 amino acids. CDR1 SGHNT and CDR2 YYREEE come from the germline V gene (reference sequence). After removal of 5 bases from V and 4 bases from J, the junction contained 5 bases not matched to a gene.

The rearrangement joins TRBV5-1 to TRBJ1-1; 8 nucleotides align to TRBD1. V gave up 4 bases and J gave up 2 bases; unmatched junction bases: 7. This CDR3 has 15 amino acids. Germline V gene sequence: CDR1 SGHRS, CDR2 YFSETQ. The CDR3 sequence is CASSPTGQANTEAFF. The CDR3 DNA follows: TGCGCCAGCAGCCCGACGGGACAGGCTAACACTGAAGCTTTCTTT.

The rearrangement links TRBV7-9 to TRBJ1-5, with 7 bases fitting TRBD1. Germline V lookup: CDR1 SEHNR, CDR2 FQNEAQ (reference sequence). J was trimmed by 5 bases and V by 1 base; bases with no gene match: 5. CDR3 length: 15 residues. As DNA, the CDR3 is TGTGCCAGCAGCTTAGGGGACAGTCGATATCAGCCCCAGCATTTT. Its protein product is CASSLGDSRYQPQHF.

The gene calls are TRBV2 and TRBJ2-7; 7 bases line up with TRBD1. J was trimmed by 0 bases and V by 6 bases; bases with no gene match: 5. The CDR3 consists of 14 residues. Germline assignment: CDR1 SNHLY and CDR2 FYNNEI. In DNA, the CDR3 is TGTGCCAGCAGCGCATCAGGGGGCTCCTACGAGCAGTACTTC. Amino acid sequence: CASSASGGSYEQYF. Complete variable domain (other parts from reference TRBV2 and TRBJ2-7): EPEVTQTPSHQVTQMGQEVILRCVPISNHLYFYWYRQILGQKVEFLVSFYNNEISEKSEIFDDQFSVERPDGSNFTLKIRSTKLEDSAMYFCASSASGGSYEQYFGPGTRLTVT.

The chain has TRBV3-1 (or the pseudogene TRBV3-2) and TRBJ2-2, with TRBD2 identical over 10 bases. CDR3 length: 19 amino acids. Germline V gene data show CDR1 as LGHDT and CDR2 as YNNKEL (reference sequence). V was clipped by 4 bases and J by 2 bases; unmatched bases: 13. The CDR3 is CASSPRTLTSGANTGELFF. The CDR3 DNA sequence: TGTGCCAGCAGCCCTCGTACCCTTACTAGCGGGGCTAACACCGGGGAGCTGTTTTTT.

This rearrangement joins TRBV18 to TRBJ1-2, with a weak D call TRBD1 (6 bases). The germline V and J ends were trimmed by 4 bases and 8 bases, with 14 bases remaining between them. In germline, CDR1 is KGHSH, CDR2 LQKENI. This CDR3 has 13 residues. CDR3 amino acids: CASSQDGTRGYTF. The CDR3 region has the DNA TGTGCCAGCTCACAAGACGGGACAAGAGGCTACACCTTC.

This clone appeared a few times. The gene calls are TRBV15 and TRBJ2-7; TRBD2 might be the D (6 bases). V was pared by 0 bases and J by 4 bases, with 13 bases between. The CDR3 is 15 residues long. Germline CDR1 reads LNHNV; CDR2 reads YYDKDF (reference sequence). The CDR3 DNA follows: TGTGCCACCAGCAGAGATGGGGACTTCGCATACGAGCAGTACTTC. Its translation: CATSRDGDFAYEQYF.

The J gene is TRBJ1-4, the V gene TRBV7-9; TRBD1 might be the D (6 bases). Germline V gene lookup returns CDR1 SEHNR and CDR2 FQNEAQ (reference sequence). The CDR3 loop spans 14 amino acids. V lost 5 bases to trimming and J lost 4 bases, with 11 bases between them. The CDR3 is CASSRGGGNEKLFF. The DNA of the CDR3 is TGTGCCAGCAGCCGGGGAGGGGGTAATGAAAAACTGTTTTTT.

This chain connects TRBV19 to TRBJ1-5; 9 bases are shared with TRBD1. V shed 4 bases and J 5 bases; nucleotides not matched to a gene: 9. Per the germline V gene, CDR1 is LNHDA and CDR2 is SQIVND (reference sequence). The CDR3 totals 16 residues. The CDR3 here is CASSNPGQGVDQPQHF. CDR3 in DNA: TGTGCCAGTAGTAACCCGGGACAGGGTGTCGATCAGCCCCAGCATTTT. Complete variable domain (other parts from reference TRBV19 and TRBJ1-5): DGGITQSPKYLFRKEGQNVTLSCEQNLNHDAMYWYRQDPGQGLRLIYYSQIVNDFQKGDIAEGYSVSREKKESFPLTVTSAQKNPTAFYLCASSNPGQGVDQPQHFGDGTRLSIL.

The chain links TRBV10-3 to TRBJ2-3; possible D gene TRBD2, 5 bases. This CDR3 contains 17 residues. Trimming shortened V by 0 bases and J by 6 bases, and 19 bases separated the two germline ends. Germline CDR1 reads ENHRY; CDR2 reads SYGVKD. The CDR3 sequence: CAISESEVTRASDTQYF. The CDR3 coding sequence is TGTGCCATCAGTGAGTCGGAAGTTACTAGAGCGTCGGATACGCAGTATTTT.

The CDR3 region has the DNA TGCGCCAGCTCCCGAGGGGACATGAACACTGAAGCTTTCTTT. Translated: CASSRGDMNTEAFF. This chain joins TRBV5-1 and TRBJ1-1; D might be TRBD1 (6 bases). The V end was cut by 7 bases, the J end by 0 bases, with 13 bases between. Germline V gene data show CDR1 as SGHRS and CDR2 as YFSETQ. This CDR3 region has 14 residues.

This clone was counted between two and nine times. This chain uses TRBV5-1 with TRBJ2-1; 8 bases match TRBD1. The CDR3 runs 15 residues. CDR1 SGHRS and CDR2 YFSETQ come from the germline V gene. J was trimmed by 5 bases and V by 3 bases; bases with no gene match: 7. The CDR3 DNA is TGCGCCAGCAGCTGGTCCGGGACAGGTAACAATGAGCAGTTCTTC. As protein: CASSWSGTGNNEQFF.

Points on this clone: This same CDR3 is encoded by further DNA sequences in the sample. The genes are TRBV19 and TRBJ1-2, with 7 bases matching TRBD1. V lost 5 bases to trimming and J lost 7 bases; unmatched junction nucleotides: 7. Germline values: CDR1 LNHDA, CDR2 SQIVND (reference sequence). The CDR3 covers 13 residues. CDR3 residues: CASSLRQGGGYTF. In DNA form, the CDR3 reads TGTGCCAGTAGTTTGAGACAGGGAGGTGGCTACACCTTC.

The chain is built from TRBV27 and TRBJ1-1, with TRBD1 matching 12 bases. Germline V gene sequence: CDR1 MNHEY, CDR2 SMNVEV (reference sequence). This CDR3 is 15 amino acids long. V shed 3 bases, J shed 8 bases, and the junction held 7 bases outside the gene matches. The CDR3 region is CASSFTGTGGSEAFF. DNA for the CDR3: TGTGCCAGCAGTTTTACTGGGACAGGGGGCTCGGAAGCTTTCTTT.

This clone has only one observation. This chain uses TRBV3-1 (or the pseudogene TRBV3-2) with TRBJ1-2; D is perhaps TRBD1 (6 bases). Trimming cost V 0 bases and J 8 bases, with 13 bases left between them. The CDR3 runs 14 residues. From germline, CDR1 is LGHDT and CDR2 YNNKEL (reference sequence). In DNA, the CDR3 is TGTGCCAGCAGCCAAGATGGTGGGGGCGTAGGCTACACCTTC. It translates to CASSQDGGGVGYTF.

J is TRBJ2-3 and V is TRBV5-4; D is possibly TRBD2 (5 bases). The CDR3 covers 16 residues. The ends were cut back, 0 bases at V and 6 bases at J, with 17 bases in the middle. Germline V gene lookup returns CDR1 SGHNT and CDR2 YYREEE (reference sequence). The CDR3 loop reads CASSLVAPAGFDTQYF. As DNA, the CDR3 is TGTGCCAGCAGCTTGGTGGCCCCCGCGGGCTTTGATACGCAGTATTTT.

CDR3 sequence (DNA): TGTGCCAGCAGTGAGACGGGTCGGACAGGGGATCATAACTATGGCTACACCTTC. It specifies CASSETGRTGDHNYGYTF. The chain uses TRBV2 and TRBJ1-2; 9 bases are shared with TRBD1. Germline CDR1 SNHLY, CDR2 FYNNEI. The CDR3 has 18 amino acids. Losses at the gene ends were 3 bases for V and 1 base for J; bases not matched to a gene: 12.

The chain couples TRBV10-3 to TRBJ2-3; D is perhaps TRBD2 (6 bases). Trimming shortened V by 5 bases and J by 11 bases, and 17 bases separated the two germline ends. Germline values: CDR1 ENHRY, CDR2 SYGVKD. This CDR3 is built from 13 residues. CDR3 in DNA: TGTGCCATCAGTCTTGGCGCGTGGCGGGGGCAGTATTTT. Residues: CAISLGAWRGQYF.

This clone was seen a few times. This chain links TRBV7-9 with TRBJ1-3; D gene unclear. CDR1 is SEHNR, CDR2 FQNEAQ, per germline (reference sequence). Trimming took 5 bases from V and 4 from J, leaving 15 bases between them. The CDR3 spans 15 residues. The CDR3 DNA sequence: TGTGCCAGCAGCCTCCCTCCGAGGTTCGGAAACACCATATATTTT. Protein sequence: CASSLPPRFGNTIYF.

This chain joins TRBV12-5 and TRBJ2-1; 9 positions match TRBD1. The junction had 8 bases not matched to a gene; V was cut back by 7 bases and J by 4 bases. CDR3 size: 15 residues. Per the germline V gene, CDR1 is LGHNT and CDR2 is FRNRAP. DNA of the CDR3: TGTGCTAGTGCTCCTTCCGGGACAGGGTACAATGAGCAGTTCTTC. Translating it yields CASAPSGTGYNEQFF.

The chain recombines TRBV15 with TRBJ2-2; no reliable D call. CDR3 length: 14 residues. Trimming cost V 8 bases and J 4 bases, with 14 bases left between them. From germline, CDR1 is LNHNV and CDR2 YYDKDF (reference sequence). CDR3 loop: CATLDFVSTGELFF. CDR3 nucleotides: TGTGCCACCTTAGACTTTGTCTCCACCGGGGAGCTGTTTTTT.

This clone has only a few counts. This chain uses TRBV18 with TRBJ1-2; the D gene is possibly TRBD1 (6 bases). CDR3 length equals 13 residues. V gave up 2 bases and J gave up 8 bases, with 12 bases separating them. The germline CDR1 and CDR2 sequences are KGHSH and LQKENI. The CDR3 sequence: CASSPDRMLGYTF. The CDR3 DNA follows: TGTGCCAGCTCACCAGACAGGATGTTGGGCTACACCTTC. Combining the CDR3 with reference TRBV18 and TRBJ1-2 gives the whole variable domain NAGVMQNPRHLVRRRGQEARLRCSPMKGHSHVYWYRQLPEEGLKFMVYLQKENIIDESGMPKERFSAEFPKEGPSILRIQQVVRGDSAAYFCASSPDRMLGYTFGSGTRLTVV.

V and J are TRBV15 and TRBJ2-1; TRBD2 aligns across 12 bases. V was clipped by 0 bases and J by 10 bases; unmatched bases: 16. This CDR3 has 19 amino acids. CDR1 and CDR2 from the germline V gene are LNHNV and YYDKDF (reference sequence). DNA for the CDR3: TGTGCCACCAGCAGAGACCTCCACCCTAGCGGGGGGGCGAAGGAGGAGCAGTTCTTC. Translation gives CATSRDLHPSGGAKEEQFF.

This chain connects TRBV7-9 to TRBJ2-7, with D perhaps assigned TRBD1 or TRBD2 (6 bases each). The CDR3 is made up of 13 amino acids. Germline V gene sequence: CDR1 SEHNR, CDR2 FQNEAQ (reference sequence). V lost 7 bases to trimming and J lost 3 bases, with 13 bases between them. CDR3 loop: CASTTGRIYEQYF. The CDR3 DNA reads TGTGCCAGCACCACAGGGAGGATCTACGAGCAGTACTTC. Drawing the rest from reference TRBV7-9 and TRBJ2-7, the complete variable domain is DTGVSQNPRHKITKRGQNVTFRCDPISEHNRLYWYRQTLGQGPEFLTYFQNEAQLEKSRLLSDRFSAERPKGSFSTLEIQRTEQGDSAMYLCASTTGRIYEQYFGPGTRLTVT.